The rows below give T cell receptor beta chains drawn from one sample of a study of cytomegalovirus exposure and HLA in healthy donors. Sequenced by immunoSEQ multiplex PCR; TCRdb stores in-frame clones only, minus some. The data contain about 85,000 clones, under 90% of them singletons. Material for sequencing was PBMCs. The receptors were sampled from a man aged 50-60 years in good health and CMV-seropositive. Both conserved end residues are part of each CDR3. Fields, in order: J gene, V gene, D gene, clone size, CDR3 protein, CDR3 DNA. The D gene is left open where the match is weak. Size tells how often a clone was seen (once, few, many) or the class of an expanded clone, and some rows leave it out.

j_call: TRBJ2-5; v_call: TRBV15; d_call: NA; clone_size: NA; cdr3_aa: CATSRDRVGETQYF; cdr3_nt: TGTGCCACCAGCAGAGACAGGGTCGGAGAGACCCAGTACTTC
j_call: TRBJ2-7; v_call: TRBV15; d_call: NA; clone_size: NA; cdr3_aa: CATSIEAGGGYEQYF; cdr3_nt: TGTGCCACCAGCATTGAGGCCGGTGGAGGCTACGAGCAGTACTTC
j_call: TRBJ1-4; v_call: TRBV4-1; d_call: TRBD1; clone_size: few; cdr3_aa: CASSHINRGLINEKLFF; cdr3_nt: TGCGCCAGCAGCCATATTAACAGGGGCTTAATAAATGAAAAACTGTTTTTT
j_call: TRBJ1-5; v_call: TRBV2; d_call: NA; clone_size: NA; cdr3_aa: CASSEEENQPQHF; cdr3_nt: TGTGCCAGCAGTGAAGAAGAGAATCAGCCCCAGCATTTT
j_call: TRBJ2-7; v_call: TRBV5-4; d_call: TRBD2; clone_size: NA; cdr3_aa: CASSLRNAAGENEQYF; cdr3_nt: TGTGCCAGCAGCTTGCGGAATGCAGCGGGAGAGAATGAGCAGTACTTC
j_call: TRBJ2-7; v_call: TRBV7-9; d_call: NA; clone_size: NA; cdr3_aa: CSSSLVGDEQYF; cdr3_nt: TGTTCCAGCAGCTTAGTTGGAGACGAGCAGTACTTC
j_call: TRBJ1-1; v_call: TRBV27; d_call: TRBD1; clone_size: few; cdr3_aa: CASRNRGWTEAFF; cdr3_nt: TGTGCCAGCAGGAACAGGGGGTGGACTGAAGCTTTCTTT
j_call: TRBJ2-6; v_call: TRBV9; d_call: NA; clone_size: NA; cdr3_aa: CASGPLLSGANVLTF; cdr3_nt: TGTGCCAGCGGGCCGCTCCTCTCTGGGGCCAACGTCCTGACTTTC
j_call: TRBJ2-1; v_call: TRBV30; d_call: TRBD2; clone_size: NA; cdr3_aa: CAWTHRTSGSNEQFF; cdr3_nt: TGTGCCTGGACTCACCGGACTAGCGGGAGCAATGAGCAGTTCTTC
j_call: TRBJ2-7; v_call: TRBV5-1; d_call: TRBD1; clone_size: NA; cdr3_aa: CASSLVRDRAYEQYF; cdr3_nt: TGCGCCAGCAGCTTGGTCCGGGACAGAGCCTACGAGCAGTACTTC
j_call: TRBJ2-7; v_call: TRBV4-2; d_call: TRBD2; clone_size: NA; cdr3_aa: CASSTRTSGEQYF; cdr3_nt: TGTGCCAGCAGCACCCGGACTAGCGGTGAGCAGTACTTC
j_call: TRBJ2-3; v_call: TRBV15; d_call: TRBD1; clone_size: NA; cdr3_aa: CATSRDPKGQVYRTDTQYF; cdr3_nt: TGTGCCACCAGCAGAGACCCCAAAGGACAGGTCTACCGCACAGATACGCAGTATTTT
j_call: TRBJ2-3; v_call: TRBV6-4; d_call: TRBD2; clone_size: NA; cdr3_aa: CASSDPAGGTDTQYF; cdr3_nt: TGTGCCAGCAGTGACCCAGCGGGAGGAACGGATACGCAGTATTTT
j_call: TRBJ2-7; v_call: TRBV19; d_call: NA; clone_size: once; cdr3_aa: CASSIGAANEQYF; cdr3_nt: TGTGCCAGTAGTATAGGGGCAGCCAACGAGCAGTACTTC
j_call: TRBJ2-1; v_call: TRBV7-2; d_call: NA; clone_size: NA; cdr3_aa: CASSLVGGSLANNEQFF; cdr3_nt: TGTGCCAGCAGCTTAGTTGGAGGTTCGCTAGCAAACAATGAGCAGTTCTTC
j_call: TRBJ2-7; v_call: TRBV6-1; d_call: TRBD2; clone_size: once; cdr3_aa: CASRSTSSYEQYF; cdr3_nt: TGTGCCAGCAGATCGACTAGCAGTTACGAGCAGTACTTC
j_call: TRBJ1-2; v_call: TRBV5-4; d_call: NA; clone_size: NA; cdr3_aa: CASMALWANGYTF; cdr3_nt: TGTGCCAGCATGGCTTTATGGGCGAATGGCTACACCTTC
j_call: TRBJ1-3; v_call: TRBV11-2; d_call: NA; clone_size: NA; cdr3_aa: CASSFKNTIYF; cdr3_nt: TGTGCCAGCAGCTTTAAAAACACCATATATTTT
j_call: TRBJ2-5; v_call: TRBV2; d_call: TRBD2; clone_size: NA; cdr3_aa: CASSEMGLAGQETQYF; cdr3_nt: TGTGCCAGCAGTGAAATGGGACTAGCGGGACAAGAGACCCAGTACTTC
j_call: TRBJ2-1; v_call: TRBV29-1; d_call: TRBD1; clone_size: NA; cdr3_aa: CSVDGTEVLLHYNEQFF; cdr3_nt: TGCAGCGTTGACGGGACAGAGGTACTTCTACATTACAATGAGCAGTTCTTC
j_call: TRBJ1-1; v_call: TRBV6-1; d_call: TRBD1; clone_size: NA; cdr3_aa: CASSADRDLEAFF; cdr3_nt: TGTGCCAGCAGCGCCGACAGGGACCTAGAAGCTTTCTTT
j_call: TRBJ1-1; v_call: TRBV6-4; d_call: TRBD1; clone_size: few; cdr3_aa: CASSTRLTGTGSTEAFF; cdr3_nt: TGTGCCAGCAGTACCAGACTGACCGGGACAGGGAGCACTGAAGCTTTCTTT
j_call: TRBJ2-1; v_call: TRBV5-4; d_call: NA; clone_size: NA; cdr3_aa: CASSHGVSNEQFF; cdr3_nt: TGTGCCAGCAGTCACGGGGTGTCAAATGAGCAGTTCTTC
j_call: TRBJ2-1; v_call: TRBV13; d_call: NA; clone_size: NA; cdr3_aa: CASSLNLREDNEQFF; cdr3_nt: TGTGCCAGCAGCTTAAATCTCCGTGAGGACAATGAGCAGTTCTTC
j_call: TRBJ2-3; v_call: TRBV27; d_call: TRBD1; clone_size: once; cdr3_aa: CASKPGQGYTDTQYF; cdr3_nt: TGTGCCAGCAAACCTGGACAGGGGTACACAGATACGCAGTATTTT
j_call: TRBJ2-1; v_call: TRBV5-1; d_call: NA; clone_size: NA; cdr3_aa: CASRYATASYNEQFF; cdr3_nt: TGCGCCAGCCGGTATGCGACAGCTTCCTACAATGAGCAGTTCTTC
j_call: TRBJ1-1; v_call: TRBV2; d_call: TRBD1; clone_size: NA; cdr3_aa: CASSEPGQGDPEAFF; cdr3_nt: TGTGCCAGCAGTGAACCGGGACAGGGAGACCCTGAAGCTTTCTTT
j_call: TRBJ2-7; v_call: TRBV5-4; d_call: NA; clone_size: NA; cdr3_aa: CASSGPGVGDEQYF; cdr3_nt: TGTGCCAGCAGCGGTCCGGGGGTCGGAGACGAGCAGTACTTC
j_call: TRBJ2-1; v_call: TRBV19; d_call: TRBD2; clone_size: few; cdr3_aa: CASRPGLAGLEQFF; cdr3_nt: TGTGCCAGTAGACCGGGACTAGCGGGCCTTGAGCAGTTCTTC
j_call: TRBJ2-6; v_call: TRBV5-6; d_call: NA; clone_size: NA; cdr3_aa: CASSLGFSGANGLTF; cdr3_nt: TGTGCCAGCAGCTTAGGGTTCTCTGGGGCCAACGGCCTGACTTTC
j_call: TRBJ2-7; v_call: TRBV9; d_call: TRBD2; clone_size: NA; cdr3_aa: CASSGSSGAIYEQYF; cdr3_nt: TGTGCCAGCAGCGGATCTAGCGGAGCTATCTACGAGCAGTACTTC